One and the same sample provided the 30 T cell receptor beta chains below, sequenced in a study of vaccination and CD4 T cells after COVID-19. Antigens for these TCRs are unknown. Scientists ran DNA taken from cultured CD4+ T cells through the Oncomine TCR Beta short-read assay for sequencing. TCRdb re-derived calls from the PCR reads in MiXCR, one entry per CDR3 protein. The data contain 20,000 to 30,000 distinct CDR3 sequences, 42% of them singletons. This sample's time point: late sampling 161 to 241 days after vaccination in a few convalescent patients. As to treatment: approximately nine-day PBMC culture with coronavirus spike peptide pools or control peptides (ViraFEST assay). The starting material was CD4+ T cells from blood, cultured in vitro, obtained about 7 months after SARS-CoV-2 vaccination. The receptors originated from a human donor who had recovered from COVID-19.

The rearrangement joins TRBV28 to TRBJ1-5; unclear D gene. Deletions cut 3 bases from V and 5 bases from J, with 11 bases between. The CDR3 sequence is 14 residues long. From germline, CDR1 is MDHEN and CDR2 SYDVKM. The CDR3 region is CASSFVQRYQPQHF. The DNA for the CDR3 is TGTGCCAGCAGTTTTGTTCAGAGGTATCAGCCCCAGCATTTT.

The J gene is TRBJ2-6, the V gene TRBV30, with unresolved D. This CDR3 contains 17 residues. V was shortened by 1 base and J by 1 base, with 14 bases between the two germline ends. CDR1 and CDR2 (germline): GTSNPN, SVGIG (reference sequence). For the CDR3, the DNA is TGTGCCTGGAGTGGGGCCCGGCGATCATCTGGGGCCAACGTCCTGACTTTC. This codes for CAWSGARRSSGANVLTF. Looking up the rest from reference TRBV30 and TRBJ2-6 gives the full variable domain: SQTIHQWPATLVQPVGSPLSLECTVEGTSNPNLYWYRQAAGRGLQLLFYSVGIGQISSEVPQNLSASRPQDRQFILSSKKLLLSDSGFYLCAWSGARRSSGANVLTFGAGSRLTVL.

Within the sample, this clonotype is medium-sized (0.01 to 0.1%). The rearrangement joins TRBV6-1 to TRBJ2-1, with TRBD1 identical over 9 bases. The germline V gene has CDR1 MNHNS and CDR2 SASEGT. V dropped 6 bases and J dropped 7; count of bases not matched to a gene: 10. This CDR3 is 15 amino acids long. The CDR3, as DNA: TGTGCCAGCAGGAAACAGGGGGCGGTTCGTAATGAGCAGTTCTTC. This gives the protein CASRKQGAVRNEQFF.

The sample holds a few counts of this clonotype. The V gene is TRBV7-2, the J gene TRBJ2-3, with D perhaps assigned TRBD1 or TRBD2 (6 bases each). The germline gives CDR1 SGHTA, CDR2 FQGNSA. The CDR3 has 13 amino acids. Trimming removed 2 bases from V and 6 bases from J, with 9 bases in between. Here the CDR3 DNA reads TGTGCCAGCAGCTTATCGGGGGCGGATACGCAGTATTTT. The encoded protein is CASSLSGADTQYF.

The chain carries TRBV28 and TRBJ2-1, with 11 bases matching TRBD2. Germline values: CDR1 MDHEN, CDR2 SYDVKM. Trimming at V came to 3 bases and at J to 10 bases, leaving 14 bases not matched to a gene. The CDR3 is 17 residues long. The CDR3 DNA follows: TGTGCCAGCAGTTTTCCCTTTCGGCTAGCGGGAGGTTTGGAGCAGTTCTTC. Protein product: CASSFPFRLAGGLEQFF.

CDR3 sequence (DNA): TGTGCCAGTAGCCCAACCGGGCCCAATAATTCACCCCTCCACTTT. Its translation is CASSPTGPNNSPLHF. The chain carries TRBV19 and TRBJ1-6, with no clear D. Deletions cut 6 bases from V and 5 bases from J, with 14 bases between. This CDR3 contains 15 residues. CDR1 is LNHDA, CDR2 SQIVND, per germline (reference sequence). The variable domain in full, completed from reference TRBV19 and TRBJ1-6, reads DGGITQSPKYLFRKEGQNVTLSCEQNLNHDAMYWYRQDPGQGLRLIYYSQIVNDFQKGDIAEGYSVSREKKESFPLTVTSAQKNPTAFYLCASSPTGPNNSPLHFGNGTRLTVT.

The chain couples TRBV28 to TRBJ2-5; 7 bases line up with TRBD1. The CDR3 loop spans 15 amino acids. The germline V gene encodes CDR1 MDHEN and CDR2 SYDVKM. V gave up 3 bases and J gave up 0 bases; unmatched junction bases: 4. The CDR3 reads CASSFAGGDQETQYF. The DNA for the CDR3 is TGTGCCAGCAGTTTCGCAGGGGGAGACCAAGAGACCCAGTACTTC.

The chain employs TRBV4-1 and TRBJ2-1; TRBD1 is a possible D gene (6 bases). The CDR3 runs to 15 residues. The germline V gene has CDR1 MGHRA and CDR2 YSYEKL. V dropped 6 bases and J dropped 0 bases, with 12 bases sitting between them. CDR3 nucleotides: TGCGCCAGCAGGTACCAGGGGACCTCCTACAATGAGCAGTTCTTC. Amino acids: CASRYQGTSYNEQFF.

This clonotype has a handful of counts. The CDR3 protein is CSARDRYF. The CDR3 nucleotides are TGCAGTGCTAGAGATAGGTACTTC. The rearrangement uses TRBV20-1 and TRBJ2-5; D is unclear. Deletions cut 0 bases from V and 13 bases from J, with 3 bases between. The germline V gene has CDR1 DFQATT and CDR2 SNEGSKA (reference sequence). CDR3 size: 8 residues.

This sequence joins TRBV18 and TRBJ1-5, with a weak D call TRBD1 (6 bases). The CDR3 has 15 amino acids. Germline-derived CDR1 and CDR2 are KGHSH and LQKENI. Trimming cost V 5 bases and J 1 base, with 12 bases left between them. The CDR3 DNA reads TGTGCCAGCTCAGCGAGGGGGATCAGCAATCAGCCCCAGCATTTT. It specifies CASSARGISNQPQHF.

This clonotype appeared once. This chain links TRBV7-9 with TRBJ2-3, with 8 bases identical to TRBD1. The CDR3 contains 15 residues. CDR1 and CDR2 (germline): SEHNR, FQNEAQ (reference sequence). Losses at the gene ends were 2 bases for V and 0 bases for J; bases not matched to a gene: 1. The CDR3: CASSLRTGSTDTQYF. The CDR3 nucleotides are TGTGCCAGCAGCTTAAGGACAGGGAGCACAGATACGCAGTATTTT. The full variable domain, its missing parts supplied by reference TRBV7-9 and TRBJ2-3, is DTGVSQNPRHKITKRGQNVTFRCDPISEHNRLYWYRQTLGQGPEFLTYFQNEAQLEKSRLLSDRFSAERPKGSFSTLEIQRTEQGDSAMYLCASSLRTGSTDTQYFGPGTRLTVL.

By sample fraction, this clonotype is medium-sized. The chain joins TRBV20-1 to TRBJ2-5; D possibly corresponds to TRBD2 (7 bases). The CDR3 covers 12 residues. Germline CDR1 is DFQATT and CDR2 is SNEGSKA (reference sequence). Trimming removed 2 bases from V and 5 bases from J, with 9 bases in between. The CDR3 here is CSARRGGETQYF. In DNA form, the CDR3 reads TGCAGTGCTAGAAGGGGGGGGGAGACCCAGTACTTC.

This chain links TRBV20-1 with TRBJ2-2; 12 nucleotides match TRBD2. The CDR3 extends over 14 amino acids. CDR1 is DFQATT, CDR2 SNEGSKA, per germline (reference sequence). V was pared by 5 bases and J by 6 bases, with 4 bases of the junction left unmatched. The CDR3 region has the DNA TGCAGTGCTGGAGGACTAGCGGGATCCGGGGAGCTGTTTTTT. Its translation: CSAGGLAGSGELFF.

This clonotype has only a few counts. The genes are TRBV21-1 and TRBJ2-7. TRBV21-1 is deemed a pseudogene. The CDR3 length is 15 residues. CDR3 nucleotides: TGTGCCAGCAGCAAAGGGTCTCTTACGTGCTACGAGCAGTACTTC. Translating gives CASSKGSLTCYEQYF.

The V and J genes are TRBV20-1 and TRBJ1-2; TRBD1 matches at 8 bases. CDR3 length: 19 residues. V was pared by 0 bases and J by 4 bases, with 19 bases of the junction left unmatched. The germline V gene has CDR1 DFQATT and CDR2 SNEGSKA (reference sequence). The CDR3 here is CSARERIRAGGPTSYGYTF. The CDR3 DNA sequence: TGCAGTGCTAGAGAGCGAATACGGGCAGGGGGCCCGACCAGCTATGGCTACACCTTC.

This chain links TRBV19 with TRBJ1-5, with unresolved D. Trimming took 3 bases from V and 4 from J, leaving 7 bases between them. There are 13 residues in the CDR3. Looked up from germline, CDR1 is LNHDA and CDR2 is SQIVND (reference sequence). DNA of the CDR3: TGTGCCAGTAGTATTTCGCCAAATCAGCCCCAGCATTTT. Protein product: CASSISPNQPQHF.

This chain links TRBV4-1 with TRBJ2-7, with 8 bases that match TRBD2. V lost 7 bases and J lost 7; bases outside the gene matches: 15. The CDR3 is 15 amino acids. Germline V gene data show CDR1 as MGHRA and CDR2 as YSYEKL. The CDR3 coding sequence is TGCGCCAGCACCCGAGCGCGGGGGGCCGGGGATGAGCAGTACTTC. Protein product: CASTRARGAGDEQYF.

This sequence joins TRBV7-3 and TRBJ2-1; TRBD2 matches at 9 bases. CDR1 is SGHTA and CDR2 is FQGTGA in the germline V gene. The CDR3 is made up of 16 amino acids. V lost 1 base, J lost 4 bases, and 5 bases stayed unmatched. This CDR3 is CASSLIGGRVYNEQFF. DNA of the CDR3: TGTGCCAGCAGCTTAATTGGCGGGAGGGTTTACAATGAGCAGTTCTTC. Looking up the rest from reference TRBV7-3 and TRBJ2-1 gives the full variable domain: GAGVSQTPSNKVTEKGKYVELRCDPISGHTALYWYRQSLGQGPEFLIYFQGTGAADDSGLPNDRFFAVRPEGSVSTLKIQRTERGDSAVYLCASSLIGGRVYNEQFFGPGTRLTVL.

This chain joins TRBV2 and TRBJ1-5; 7 nucleotides agree with TRBD1. J gave up 0 bases and V 6 bases, and 5 bases lay outside the gene matches. This CDR3 comprises 15 residues. Germline CDR1 reads SNHLY; CDR2 reads FYNNEI. CDR3 nucleotides: TGTGCCAGCAGGCCGACAGGGTATAGCAATCAGCCCCAGCATTTT. Its translation is CASRPTGYSNQPQHF.

The rearrangement uses TRBV20-1 and TRBJ2-5; D is perhaps TRBD2 (5 bases). This CDR3 comprises 11 residues. V was pared by 7 bases and J by 4 bases, with 10 bases between. CDR1 is DFQATT, CDR2 SNEGSKA, per germline (reference sequence). The CDR3 DNA sequence: TGCAGTGTCGGGGAGCCAGAGACCCAGTACTTC. It specifies CSVGEPETQYF.

The gene calls are TRBV20-1 and TRBJ2-3; D is tentatively TRBD1 or TRBD2 (5 bases each). Trimming left V 7 bases short and J 5 bases short, with 19 bases between. There are 14 residues in the CDR3. CDR1 DFQATT and CDR2 SNEGSKA come from the germline V gene (reference sequence). The CDR3: CSGENQGAVDTQYF. The CDR3 coding sequence is TGCAGTGGAGAAAATCAGGGAGCGGTAGATACGCAGTATTTT.

The chain couples TRBV18 to TRBJ1-1, with 9 bases matching TRBD1. The CDR3 runs 16 residues. CDR1 KGHSH and CDR2 LQKENI come from the germline V gene. After removal of 6 bases from V and 6 bases from J, the junction contained 14 bases not matched to a gene. DNA of the CDR3: TGTGCCAGCTCGCTATTTCCAGGGACAGGGCCCGCTGAAGCTTTCTTT. Encoded protein: CASSLFPGTGPAEAFF.

This clonotype was detected only a few times. In DNA form, the CDR3 reads TGTGCCACCAGTGGGGGACGACTAGCGGTAGATACGCAGTATTTT. Protein product: CATSGGRLAVDTQYF. The V call is TRBV24-1, the J call TRBJ2-3; TRBD2 matches at 9 bases. Germline V lookup: CDR1 KGHDR, CDR2 SFDVKD. Unmatched junction bases numbered 7, after V lost 5 bases and J lost 5 bases. The CDR3 is 15 residues long.

The V and J genes are TRBV20-1 and TRBJ1-5; TRBD1 agrees at 8 bases. Germline-derived CDR1 and CDR2 are DFQATT and SNEGSKA (reference sequence). This CDR3 has 14 amino acids. With 0 bases clipped from V and 5 bases from J, the junction kept 3 bases outside the gene matches. CDR3 DNA: TGCAGTGCTAGAGAGGGACAGGATCATCAGCCCCAGCATTTT. Its protein is CSAREGQDHQPQHF.

V and J are TRBV28 and TRBJ1-2; 12 nucleotides line up with TRBD1. The CDR3 is 15 residues long. Germline-derived CDR1 and CDR2 are MDHEN and SYDVKM. Unmatched junction bases numbered 3, after V lost 3 bases and J lost 4 bases. CDR3 loop: CASSFGTGGVYGYTF. The CDR3 coding sequence is TGTGCCAGCAGTTTCGGGACAGGGGGCGTCTATGGCTACACCTTC.

The CDR3 sequence is CASSLYGDTQYF. The CDR3 bases are TGTGCCAGCAGTTTATACGGGGATACGCAGTATTTT. The chain carries TRBV28 and TRBJ2-3; no definite D call. Germline CDR1 reads MDHEN; CDR2 reads SYDVKM. The V and J ends lost 1 base and 6 bases respectively, with 5 bases between them. CDR3 length: 12 residues.

The chain has TRBV24-1 and TRBJ2-2, with D possibly being TRBD1 (7 bases). The CDR3 extends over 13 amino acids. V was cut by 10 bases and J by 6 bases, with 14 bases left in between. CDR1 and CDR2 from the germline V gene are KGHDR and SFDVKD. The CDR3 loop reads CATRTRGAGELFF. As DNA, the CDR3 is TGTGCCACGAGGACCAGGGGGGCCGGGGAGCTGTTTTTT.

This clonotype was seen only a few times. The rearrangement links TRBV7-2 to TRBJ1-5; D gene ambiguous. Germline V gene lookup returns CDR1 SGHTA and CDR2 FQGNSA. V was cut by 5 bases and J by 0 bases, with 11 bases left in between. The CDR3 sequence is 15 residues long. CDR3 loop: CASSLHMNSNQPQHF. The CDR3, as DNA: TGTGCCAGCAGCCTACACATGAATAGCAATCAGCCCCAGCATTTT. The variable domain in full, completed from reference TRBV7-2 and TRBJ1-5, reads GAGVSQSPSNKVTEKGKDVELRCDPISGHTALYWYRQSLGQGLEFLIYFQGNSAPDKSGLPSDRFSAERTGGSVSTLTIQRTQQEDSAVYLCASSLHMNSNQPQHFGDGTRLSIL.

The rearrangement uses TRBV20-1 and TRBJ1-5; tentative D call: TRBD1 (5 bases). V lost 0 bases to trimming and J lost 6 bases, with 12 bases between them. Looked up from germline, CDR1 is DFQATT and CDR2 is SNEGSKA (reference sequence). The CDR3 runs to 14 residues. In nucleotides, the CDR3 is TGCAGTGCTAGAGACAGGGAAAGCGCTCAGCCCCAGCATTTT. Its protein product is CSARDRESAQPQHF.

This clonotype was counted only a few times. The V call is TRBV20-1, the J call TRBJ2-7; D is uncertain. The CDR3 consists of 11 residues. The V and J ends lost 2 bases and 3 bases respectively, with 5 bases between them. Germline CDR1 is DFQATT and CDR2 is SNEGSKA (reference sequence). CDR3 in DNA: TGCAGTGCTAGAATGAGCTACGAGCAGTACTTC. This translates into CSARMSYEQYF.